The sequence of this TCR beta chain was determined in a study of early T cells in non-severe SARS-CoV-2 infection. At the level of the study: It was bulk RNA from unsorted whole blood that was sequenced, and the chains were unpaired. Study outcomes and limitations: The matching step, a VDJdb search, favored anti-spike CD8 responses and missed private and CD4 specificities.

A note on this clonotype: Its specificity is unknown.

Individually, cDNA molecules had unique molecular identifiers attached to them. TCRdb re-derived calls from the 5' RACE reads in MiXCR, one entry per CDR3 protein. This sample has 65,000 to 85,000 distinct CDR3 sequences, with about a sixth found just once. The sequence was collected from an adult who was a healthcare worker with PCR-confirmed SARS-CoV-2 infection or an uninfected control (not recorded which). The sequencing sample was made of whole blood.

The CDR3 coding sequence is TGCAGTGCTAGTAACAGGGGGGTAGCGGGAGTTTCCTACAATGAGCAGTTCTTC. Its translation is CSASNRGVAGVSYNEQFF. The chain couples TRBV20-1 to TRBJ2-1, with a tentative D call TRBD2 (9 bases). The CDR3 consists of 18 residues. Trimming took 3 bases from V and 1 from J, leaving 22 bases between them. Germline assignment: CDR1 DFQATT and CDR2 SNEGSKA (reference sequence).